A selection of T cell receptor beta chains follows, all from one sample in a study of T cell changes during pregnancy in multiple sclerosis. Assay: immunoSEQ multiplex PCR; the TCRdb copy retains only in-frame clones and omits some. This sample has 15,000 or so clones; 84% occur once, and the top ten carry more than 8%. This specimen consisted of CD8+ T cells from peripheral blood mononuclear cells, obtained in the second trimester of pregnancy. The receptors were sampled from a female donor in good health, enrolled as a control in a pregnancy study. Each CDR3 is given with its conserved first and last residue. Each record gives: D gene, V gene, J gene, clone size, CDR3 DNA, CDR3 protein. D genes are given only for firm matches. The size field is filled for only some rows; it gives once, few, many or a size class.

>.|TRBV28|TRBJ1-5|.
TGTGCCAGCAGTATCGGGACTTACAATCAGCCCCAGCATTTT
CASSIGTYNQPQHF
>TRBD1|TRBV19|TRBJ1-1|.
TGTGCCAGTGGCTCCGGGACAGTGAACACTGAAGCTTTCTTT
CASGSGTVNTEAFF
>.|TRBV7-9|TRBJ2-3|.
TGTGCCAGCAGCCCCCGGGGGGCACATACGCAGTATTTT
CASSPRGAHTQYF
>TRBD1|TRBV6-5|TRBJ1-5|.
TGTGCCAGCAGTCTCGACAGGGGCAATCAGCCCCAGCATTTT
CASSLDRGNQPQHF
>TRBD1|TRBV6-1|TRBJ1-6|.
TGTGCCGCGGATTGGGGGACAGGGAACTCACCCCTCCACTTT
CAADWGTGNSPLHF
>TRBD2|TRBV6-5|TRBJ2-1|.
TGTGCCAGCAGGCGACTAGCGGGGGTTTCCCATGAGCAGTTCTTC
CASRRLAGVSHEQFF
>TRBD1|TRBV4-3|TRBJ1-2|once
TGCGCCAGCAGCGGGACAGGGGTAGCCTATGGCTACACCTTC
CASSGTGVAYGYTF
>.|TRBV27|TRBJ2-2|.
TGTGCCAGCAGTGGACGGGGGGCTGACACCGGGGAGCTGTTTTTT
CASSGRGADTGELFF
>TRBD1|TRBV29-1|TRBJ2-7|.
TGCAGCGTCGTGGGACAGAGCTCCTACGAGCAGTACTTC
CSVVGQSSYEQYF
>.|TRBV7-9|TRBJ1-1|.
TGTGCCAGCAGCTCCTCAACAGGGAGATCTGCTTTCTTT
CASSSSTGRSAFF
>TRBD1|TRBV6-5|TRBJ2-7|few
TGTGCCAGCAGTTACTCCGGGACAGTCCTCTACGAGCAGTACTTC
CASSYSGTVLYEQYF